The 28 T cell receptor beta chains below come from one sample, sequenced in a study of response to subunit inactivated influenza vaccine. TCRdb itself ran the RT-PCR reads through MiXCR, one entry per CDR3 protein. Altogether some 500,000 distinct CDR3 sequences are present, about 25% being singletons, with the ten largest covering 1.5% to 2%. The sequencing used CD4+ T cells sorted from PBMCs, collected roughly 5 days after vaccination. These receptors all stem from a man between 50 and 59 years old who received an inactivated influenza vaccine.

V is TRBV7-9 and J is TRBJ2-7; TRBD2 matches at 7 bases. This CDR3 contains 15 residues. CDR1 and CDR2 (germline): SEHNR, FQNEAQ (reference sequence). The trim removed 1 base at V and 5 bases at J, leaving 8 bases unmatched. The CDR3 reads CASSLVSAGIHEQYF. The CDR3 region has the DNA TGTGCCAGCAGCTTAGTATCAGCGGGAATCCACGAGCAGTACTTC.

This clonotype was recorded a few times. The chain combines TRBV12-3 or TRBV12-4 with TRBJ2-3, with 12 bases identical to TRBD2. Germline trimming cut 5 bases from V and 3 bases from J; bases unmatched to any gene: 6. This CDR3 contains 16 residues. The CDR3 is CASSIGLAGTTDTQYF. The CDR3 nucleotides read TGTGCCAGCAGTATCGGACTAGCGGGGACTACAGATACGCAGTATTTT.

This clonotype was detected a few times. The CDR3 sequence is CASRRGPGETQYF. The CDR3 bases are TGTGCCAGCAGGCGCGGGCCGGGAGAGACCCAGTACTTC. This chain joins TRBV12-3 or TRBV12-4 and TRBJ2-5; TRBD2 might be the D (5 bases). The CDR3 runs to 13 residues. V was clipped by 6 bases and J by 4 bases, with 12 bases between them.

The chain is built from TRBV7-8 and TRBJ2-1; 9 bases agree with TRBD2. Unmatched junction bases numbered 1, after V lost 1 base and J lost 6 bases. This CDR3 region has 14 residues. From germline, CDR1 is SGHVS and CDR2 FQNEAQ. CDR3 amino acids: CASSLVRGGNEQFF. The CDR3 region has the DNA TGTGCCAGCAGCTTAGTGCGGGGGGGCAATGAGCAGTTCTTC.

The CDR3 nucleotides read TGCAGTGCTAGATCCACTCGGGACGGAGTGGTGCAGTACTTC. This translates into CSARSTRDGVVQYF. This sequence joins TRBV20-1 and TRBJ2-7; D is perhaps TRBD1 or TRBD2 (5 bases each). The CDR3 covers 14 residues. Germline-derived CDR1 and CDR2 are DFQATT and SNEGSKA (reference sequence). V was pared by 2 bases and J by 9 bases, with 20 bases between.

The chain is built from TRBV5-6 and TRBJ2-3, with 11 bases fitting TRBD2. The length of the CDR3 is 16 residues. The V segment lost 4 bases and the J segment 2 bases; nucleotides outside the gene matches: 6. The germline gives CDR1 SGHDT, CDR2 YYEEEE. The CDR3 loop reads CASSRLAGMYTDTQYF. The CDR3 DNA sequence: TGTGCCAGCAGCCGACTAGCGGGGATGTACACAGATACGCAGTATTTT. The variable domain in full, completed from reference TRBV5-6 and TRBJ2-3, reads DAGVTQSPTHLIKTRGQQVTLRCSPKSGHDTVSWYQQALGQGPQFIFQYYEEEERQRGNFPDRFSGHQFPNYSSELNVNALLLGDSALYLCASSRLAGMYTDTQYFGPGTRLTVL.

This chain joins TRBV20-1 and TRBJ1-1; D uncertain. This CDR3 spans 13 amino acids. Per germline, CDR1 DFQATT and CDR2 SNEGSKA (reference sequence). The V end lost 3 bases, the J end lost 5 bases, and 13 bases lay between the germline ends. Written as DNA, the CDR3 is TGCAGTGCTAGCCAAAGCGGGTATACTGAAGCTTTCTTT. It is translated as CSASQSGYTEAFF.

This rearrangement joins TRBV20-1 to TRBJ2-3, with 9 bases lining up with TRBD2. CDR1 is DFQATT and CDR2 is SNEGSKA in the germline V gene (reference sequence). This CDR3 is 14 amino acids long. With 8 bases clipped from V and 5 bases from J, the junction kept 11 bases outside the gene matches. CDR3 coding DNA: TGCAGTACCCCGCCGGGACTAGCCGGAGATACGCAGTATTTT. Translating it yields CSTPPGLAGDTQYF.

The rearrangement joins TRBV7-9 to TRBJ2-7, with D possibly called TRBD1 or TRBD2 (6 bases each). Germline V CDR1 and CDR2: SEHNR, FQNEAQ (reference sequence). V shed 1 base and J shed 10 bases, with 14 bases lying between them. The CDR3 length is 13 residues. The CDR3 loop is CASSLGAQGGQYF. DNA of the CDR3: TGTGCCAGCAGCTTAGGGGCACAGGGAGGACAGTACTTC. The full variable domain, rest sourced from reference TRBV7-9 and TRBJ2-7, is DTGVSQNPRHKITKRGQNVTFRCDPISEHNRLYWYRQTLGQGPEFLTYFQNEAQLEKSRLLSDRFSAERPKGSFSTLEIQRTEQGDSAMYLCASSLGAQGGQYFGPGTRLTVT.

This clonotype was recorded a few times. J is TRBJ2-2 and V is TRBV20-1; 8 bases match TRBD1. J gave up 5 bases and V 4 bases, and 9 bases lay outside the gene matches. Germline-derived CDR1 and CDR2 are DFQATT and SNEGSKA (reference sequence). The CDR3 sequence is 15 residues long. CDR3 residues: CSATLGDRGTGELFF. The CDR3 coding sequence is TGCAGTGCTACTCTAGGAGACAGGGGAACCGGGGAGCTGTTTTTT.

This clonotype was recorded many times. CDR3 in amino acids: CASSRDISTNYGYTF. The CDR3 DNA reads as TGCGCCAGCAGCCGCGACATTTCCACTAACTATGGCTACACCTTC. The rearrangement links TRBV5-1 to TRBJ1-2; no firm D call. Trimming took off 4 bases at V and 0 bases at J, with 13 bases between the two ends. This CDR3 comprises 15 residues. Germline V gene sequence: CDR1 SGHRS, CDR2 YFSETQ.

This clonotype was observed a few times. The chain employs TRBV5-5 and TRBJ2-2; D possibly matches TRBD1 or TRBD2 (6 bases each). The germline V and J ends were trimmed by 0 bases and 1 base, with 10 bases remaining between them. The CDR3 covers 16 residues. The V gene's germline CDR1 is SGHKS and CDR2 YYEKEE (reference sequence). DNA for the CDR3: TGTGCCAGCAGCTTGGTCGGGGGCCAGAACACCGGGGAGCTGTTTTTT. Translated, it gives CASSLVGGQNTGELFF.

The rearrangement links TRBV20-1 to TRBJ2-2; D perhaps matches TRBD1 (6 bases). Germline CDR1 DFQATT, CDR2 SNEGSKA (reference sequence). V lost 2 bases to trimming and J lost 3 bases, with 13 bases between them. There are 15 residues in the CDR3. The DNA for the CDR3 is TGCAGTGCTAGACCTACAGGGCTGTACACCGGGGAGCTGTTTTTT. Translation gives CSARPTGLYTGELFF.

This clonotype has a handful of counts. The chain couples TRBV6-1 to TRBJ2-7; TRBD1 might be the D (7 bases). CDR1 is MNHNS and CDR2 is SASEGT in the germline V gene. V gave up 1 base and J gave up 6 bases, with 10 bases separating them. This CDR3 is 13 amino acids long. DNA for the CDR3: TGTGCCAGCAGTGAAGGACAGGGAGGCGAGCAGTACTTC. Encoded protein: CASSEGQGGEQYF.

A few counts support this clonotype. The V and J genes are TRBV20-1 and TRBJ1-4, with D perhaps matching TRBD1 (5 bases). Germline V gene data show CDR1 as DFQATT and CDR2 as SNEGSKA (reference sequence). V was pared by 2 bases and J by 5 bases, with 9 bases between. This CDR3 has 13 amino acids. CDR3 sequence reads: CSARRDANEKLFF. The CDR3 DNA is TGCAGTGCTAGACGGGACGCCAATGAAAAACTGTTTTTT.

In its sample, this clonotype was seen a few times. The chain is built from TRBV20-1 and TRBJ2-1, with D unclear. Germline V CDR1 and CDR2: DFQATT, SNEGSKA (reference sequence). Trimming took 4 bases from V and 0 from J, leaving 7 bases between them. The CDR3 runs 13 residues. The CDR3 nucleotides read TGCAGTGCTACCTCGGGCTCCTACAATGAGCAGTTCTTC. Residues: CSATSGSYNEQFF.

The chain has TRBV4-1 and TRBJ2-1; a possible D gene is TRBD1 (5 bases). Trimming took 1 base from V and 0 from J, leaving 10 bases between them. CDR1 and CDR2 from the germline V gene are MGHRA and YSYEKL. The CDR3 sequence is 16 residues long. CDR3 amino acids: CASSQGGHSSYNEQFF. DNA for the CDR3: TGCGCCAGCAGCCAAGGCGGACACAGCTCCTACAATGAGCAGTTCTTC.

There are a few counts of this clonotype. The chain links TRBV12-3 or TRBV12-4 to TRBJ2-7, with D possibly TRBD1 on 6 matching bases. This CDR3 has 15 residues. The V end lost 6 bases, the J end lost 0 bases, and 15 bases lay between the germline ends. CDR3 sequence (DNA): TGTGCCAGCAGGTCAAACAAAGGGGGCTCCTACGAGCAGTACTTC. As protein: CASRSNKGGSYEQYF.

This clonotype was recorded a few times. The J gene is TRBJ2-1, the V gene TRBV11-2; tentative D call: TRBD2 (6 bases). Germline V gene lookup returns CDR1 SGHAT and CDR2 FQNNGV. CDR3 length: 17 amino acids. Trimming left V 6 bases short and J 2 bases short, with 20 bases between. The CDR3 here is CASRHGRGGIPYNEQFF. DNA of the CDR3: TGTGCCAGCAGACACGGACGTGGCGGGATACCCTACAATGAGCAGTTCTTC.

This chain connects TRBV5-1 to TRBJ2-7, with 7 bases aligning to TRBD2. CDR1 SGHRS and CDR2 YFSETQ come from the germline V gene. V trimming: 1 base; J trimming: 3 bases; junction bases outside the gene matches: 7. The CDR3 has 15 residues. CDR3 sequence: CASSLISGEGYEQYF. The CDR3 DNA sequence: TGCGCCAGCAGCTTGATCTCCGGGGAGGGCTACGAGCAGTACTTC.

The rearrangement joins TRBV5-4 to TRBJ2-1, with TRBD2 matching over 10 bases. The germline V gene encodes CDR1 SGHNT and CDR2 YYREEE (reference sequence). J gave up 0 bases and V 1 base, and 1 base lay outside the gene matches. This CDR3 region has 16 residues. CDR3 bases: TGTGCCAGCAGCTTGACTAGCGGGGCCTCCTACAATGAGCAGTTCTTC. Translated, it gives CASSLTSGASYNEQFF.

This chain connects TRBV7-9 to TRBJ2-1; D is tentatively TRBD1 or TRBD2 (5 bases each). The CDR3 is 16 amino acids. Looked up from germline, CDR1 is SEHNR and CDR2 is FQNEAQ (reference sequence). V was pared by 2 bases and J by 2 bases, with 13 bases between. The chain's CDR3 is CASSLIPGATYNEQFF. CDR3 DNA: TGTGCCAGCAGCTTAATCCCCGGGGCCACCTACAATGAGCAGTTCTTC.

The J gene is TRBJ1-5, the V gene TRBV7-2; D is uncertain. CDR1 SGHTA and CDR2 FQGNSA come from the germline V gene. Trimming took 0 bases from V and 5 from J, leaving 14 bases between them. The CDR3 is 16 amino acids. The CDR3 loop reads CASSLAPPGLDQPQHF. CDR3 DNA sequence: TGTGCCAGCAGCTTAGCTCCTCCGGGTTTGGATCAGCCCCAGCATTTT.

This sequence joins TRBV2 and TRBJ2-7, with 11 bases lining up with TRBD1. Trimming cost V 10 bases and J 3 bases; bases outside gene matches: 5. The CDR3 is 13 residues long. In germline, CDR1 is SNHLY, CDR2 FYNNEI. The CDR3, as DNA: TGTGCCACAACAGGGACAGGGGGCTACGAGCAGTACTTC. Amino acids: CATTGTGGYEQYF.

The V gene is TRBV28, the J gene TRBJ2-7, with TRBD1 identical over 7 bases. V dropped 4 bases and J dropped 1; count of bases not matched to a gene: 22. The length of the CDR3 is 20 residues. Germline-derived CDR1 and CDR2 are MDHEN and SYDVKM. DNA for the CDR3: TGTGCCAGCAGTTCAGACGTTCTTCCCCTGACAGGGATCGGTTCCTACGAGCAGTACTTC. Its protein product is CASSSDVLPLTGIGSYEQYF.

This clonotype has only a few counts. The chain is built from TRBV4-3 and TRBJ1-6; D is uncertain. CDR1 and CDR2 (germline): LGHNA, YSLEER. Trimming removed 1 base at V and 4 bases at J, with 14 bases between. The CDR3 covers 17 residues. CDR3 nucleotide sequence: TGCGCCAGCAGCCAAGTCTTGAAGGAAGGGTATAATTCACCCCTCCACTTT. This encodes CASSQVLKEGYNSPLHF.

The gene calls are TRBV11-2 and TRBJ2-5; TRBD1 might be the D (5 bases). The CDR3 covers 14 residues. Trimming pared 5 bases from V and 5 bases from J, leaving 15 bases between. Germline CDR1 is SGHAT and CDR2 is FQNNGV. The CDR3 here is CASSVGVQMETQYF. The CDR3, as DNA: TGTGCCAGCAGCGTAGGGGTACAAATGGAGACCCAGTACTTC.

Many counts were recorded for this clonotype. CDR3 nucleotide sequence: TGCAGCGTTGACACTAGCGGGAGTTTTCAAGAGACCCAGTACTTC. This codes for CSVDTSGSFQETQYF. The chain has TRBV29-1 and TRBJ2-5; 11 positions agree with TRBD2. The CDR3 runs to 15 residues. Germline values: CDR1 SQVTM, CDR2 ANQGSEA. With 3 bases clipped from V and 2 bases from J, the junction kept 5 bases outside the gene matches.